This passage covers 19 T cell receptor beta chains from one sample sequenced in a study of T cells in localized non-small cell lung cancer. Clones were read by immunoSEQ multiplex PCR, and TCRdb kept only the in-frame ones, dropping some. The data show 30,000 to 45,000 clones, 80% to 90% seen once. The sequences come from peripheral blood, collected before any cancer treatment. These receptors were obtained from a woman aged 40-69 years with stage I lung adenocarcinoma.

As DNA, the CDR3 is TGTGCCATCAGTCCGAACCTAGCGGGAGGGGGCAATGAGCAGTTCTTC. Amino acid sequence: CAISPNLAGGGNEQFF. The rearrangement joins TRBV10-3 to TRBJ2-1; TRBD2 aligns across 12 bases. V shed 5 bases and J 6 bases; nucleotides not matched to a gene: 8. The CDR3 has 16 residues. Germline V gene sequence: CDR1 ENHRY, CDR2 SYGVKD.

The DNA of the CDR3 is TGTGCCAGCAGTTCCGATTCGGGAGGGGCCTACAATGAGCAGTTCTTC. This gives the protein CASSSDSGGAYNEQFF. The chain has TRBV28 and TRBJ2-1; 8 nucleotides align to TRBD2. CDR3 length: 16 residues. Germline loops: CDR1 MDHEN, CDR2 SYDVKM. The junction had 7 bases not matched to a gene; V was cut back by 4 bases and J by 2 bases.

CDR3 nucleotides: TGCGCCAGCAGCTTGTTAGCGGGAGGTTCCTACAATGAGCAGTTCTTC. As protein: CASSLLAGGSYNEQFF. The chain joins TRBV5-1 to TRBJ2-1, with 10 bases that match TRBD2. There are 16 residues in the CDR3. Trimming removed 1 base from V and 1 base from J; junction bases left unmatched: 2. CDR1 is SGHRS, CDR2 YFSETQ, per germline.

The CDR3 region is CASSLTASGSSYNEQFF. CDR3 in DNA: TGCGCCAGCAGCTTAACCGCTAGCGGGAGCTCCTACAATGAGCAGTTCTTC. V gene TRBV5-1 combines with J gene TRBJ2-1; TRBD2 matches 10 bases. The CDR3 runs to 17 residues. V lost 2 bases, J lost 0 bases, and 5 bases stayed unmatched. CDR1 is SGHRS and CDR2 is YFSETQ in the germline V gene. Filled out from reference TRBV5-1 and TRBJ2-1, the complete variable domain reads KAGVTQTPRYLIKTRGQQVTLSCSPISGHRSVSWYQQTPGQGLQFLFEYFSETQRNKGNFPGRFSGRQFSNSRSEMNVSTLELGDSALYLCASSLTASGSSYNEQFFGPGTRLTVL.

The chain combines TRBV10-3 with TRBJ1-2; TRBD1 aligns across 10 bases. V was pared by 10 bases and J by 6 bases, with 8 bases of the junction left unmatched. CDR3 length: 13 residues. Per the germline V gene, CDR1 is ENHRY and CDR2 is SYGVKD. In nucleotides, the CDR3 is TGTGCCACCCAACGGGACAGGGGAGATGGCTACACCTTC. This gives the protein CATQRDRGDGYTF.

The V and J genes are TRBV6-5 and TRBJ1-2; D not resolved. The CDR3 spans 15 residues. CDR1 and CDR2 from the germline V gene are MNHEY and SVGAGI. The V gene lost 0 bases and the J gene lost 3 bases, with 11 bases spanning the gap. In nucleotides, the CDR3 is TGTGCCAGCAGTTACTCGCGCCCGAAGGACTATGGCTACACCTTC. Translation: CASSYSRPKDYGYTF.

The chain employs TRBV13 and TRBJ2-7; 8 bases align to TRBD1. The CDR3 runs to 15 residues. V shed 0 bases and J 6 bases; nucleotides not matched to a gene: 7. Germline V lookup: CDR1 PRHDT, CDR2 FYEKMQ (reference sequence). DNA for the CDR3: TGTGCCAGCAGCTTAGGGGACAGGGTACGGGGCGAGCAGTACTTC. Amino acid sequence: CASSLGDRVRGEQYF.

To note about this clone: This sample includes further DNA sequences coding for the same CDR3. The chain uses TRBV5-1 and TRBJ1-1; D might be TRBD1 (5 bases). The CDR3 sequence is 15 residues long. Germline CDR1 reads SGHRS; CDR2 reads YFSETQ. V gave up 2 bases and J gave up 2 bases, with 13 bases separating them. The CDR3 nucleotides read TGCGCCAGCAGCTTAGGCGGGACGGGAAACACTGAAGCTTTCTTT. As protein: CASSLGGTGNTEAFF.

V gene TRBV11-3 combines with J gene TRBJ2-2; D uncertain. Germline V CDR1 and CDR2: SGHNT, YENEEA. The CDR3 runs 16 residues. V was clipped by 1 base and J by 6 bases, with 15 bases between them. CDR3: CASSLGGSPAAGELFF. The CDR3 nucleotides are TGTGCCAGCAGCTTAGGAGGTAGCCCGGCCGCCGGGGAGCTGTTTTTT.

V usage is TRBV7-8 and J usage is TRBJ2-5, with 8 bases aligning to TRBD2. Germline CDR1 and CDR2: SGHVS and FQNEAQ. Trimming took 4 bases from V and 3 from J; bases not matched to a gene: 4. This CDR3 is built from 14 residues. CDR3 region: CASSSGLAEETQYF. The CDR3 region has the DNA TGTGCCAGCAGCTCCGGACTAGCAGAAGAGACCCAGTACTTC. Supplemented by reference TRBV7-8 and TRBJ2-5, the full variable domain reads GAGVSQSPRYKVAKRGQDVALRCDPISGHVSLFWYQQALGQGPEFLTYFQNEAQLDKSGLPSDRFFAERPEGSVSTLKIQRTQQEDSAVYLCASSSGLAEETQYFGPGTRLLVL.

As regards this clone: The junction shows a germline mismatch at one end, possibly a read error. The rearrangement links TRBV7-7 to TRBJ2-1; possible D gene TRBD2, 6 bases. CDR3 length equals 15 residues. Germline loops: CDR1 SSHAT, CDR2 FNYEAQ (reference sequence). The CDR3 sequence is CASSLVGGVGNEQFF. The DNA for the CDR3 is TGTGCTAGCAGCTTAGTCGGAGGGGTGGGCAATGAGCAGTTCTTC.

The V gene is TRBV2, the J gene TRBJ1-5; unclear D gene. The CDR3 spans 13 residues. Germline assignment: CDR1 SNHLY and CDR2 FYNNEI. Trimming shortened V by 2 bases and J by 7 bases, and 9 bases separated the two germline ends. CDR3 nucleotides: TGTGCCAGCAGTGAACACGTTTACCAGCCCCAGCATTTT. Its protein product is CASSEHVYQPQHF. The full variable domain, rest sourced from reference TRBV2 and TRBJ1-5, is EPEVTQTPSHQVTQMGQEVILRCVPISNHLYFYWYRQILGQKVEFLVSFYNNEISEKSEIFDDQFSVERPDGSNFTLKIRSTKLEDSAMYFCASSEHVYQPQHFGDGTRLSIL.

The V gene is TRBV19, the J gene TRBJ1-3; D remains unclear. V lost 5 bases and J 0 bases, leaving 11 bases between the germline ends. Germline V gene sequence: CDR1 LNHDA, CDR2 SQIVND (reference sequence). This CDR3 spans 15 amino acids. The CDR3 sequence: CASSEEGYSGNTIYF. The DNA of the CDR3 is TGTGCCAGTAGTGAGGAGGGCTACTCTGGAAACACCATATATTTT.

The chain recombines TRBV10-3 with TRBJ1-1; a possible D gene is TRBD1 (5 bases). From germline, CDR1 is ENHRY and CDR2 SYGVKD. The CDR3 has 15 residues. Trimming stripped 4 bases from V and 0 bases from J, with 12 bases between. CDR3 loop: CAISGSIRVNTEAFF. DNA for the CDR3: TGTGCCATCAGTGGTTCAATCAGGGTGAACACTGAAGCTTTCTTT.

This chain's CDR3 is CASRLRESQETQYF. The DNA of the CDR3 is TGCGCCAGCAGGTTACGGGAATCCCAAGAGACCCAGTACTTC. The chain has TRBV5-1 and TRBJ2-5; the D gene is possibly TRBD2 (5 bases). V was pared by 5 bases and J by 1 base, with 12 bases between. The CDR3 extends over 14 amino acids. Germline V gene sequence: CDR1 SGHRS, CDR2 YFSETQ.

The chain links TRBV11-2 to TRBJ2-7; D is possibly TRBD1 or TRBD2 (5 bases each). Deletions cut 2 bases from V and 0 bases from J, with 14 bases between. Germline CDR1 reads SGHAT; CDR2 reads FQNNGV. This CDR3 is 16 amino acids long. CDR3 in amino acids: CASSLTSGTGSYEQYF. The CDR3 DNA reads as TGTGCCAGCAGCTTAACATCCGGGACCGGCTCCTACGAGCAGTACTTC.

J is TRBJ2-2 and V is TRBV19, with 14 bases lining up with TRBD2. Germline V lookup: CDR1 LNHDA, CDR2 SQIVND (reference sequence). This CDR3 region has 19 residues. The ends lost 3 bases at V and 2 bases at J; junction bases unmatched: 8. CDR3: CASSILRGLAGENTGELFF. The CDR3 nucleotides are TGTGCCAGTAGTATTCTGAGGGGACTAGCGGGAGAAAACACCGGGGAGCTGTTTTTT.

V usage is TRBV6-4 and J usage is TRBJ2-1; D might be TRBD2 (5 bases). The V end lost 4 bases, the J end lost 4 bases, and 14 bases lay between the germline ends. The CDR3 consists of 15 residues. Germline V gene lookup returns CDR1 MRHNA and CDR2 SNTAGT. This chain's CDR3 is CASSVDSSGYNEQFF. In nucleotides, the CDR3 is TGTGCCAGCAGTGTCGACTCCTCGGGGTACAATGAGCAGTTCTTC.

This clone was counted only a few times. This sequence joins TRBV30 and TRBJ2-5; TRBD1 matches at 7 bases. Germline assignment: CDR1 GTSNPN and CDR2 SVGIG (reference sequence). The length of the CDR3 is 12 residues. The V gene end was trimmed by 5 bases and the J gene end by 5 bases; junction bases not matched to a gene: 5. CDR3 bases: TGTGCCTGGGCAGGGGGAAGTGAGACCCAGTACTTC. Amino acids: CAWAGGSETQYF.